One sample yielded the 9 T cell receptor beta chains listed below, sequenced in a study of PD-1 blockade in mismatch repair-deficient tumors. Profiling relied on immunoSEQ multiplex PCR, and the TCRdb table lists in-frame clones only, not all of them. The table records some 120,000 clones, 88% of them present only once. Sequences were derived from peripheral blood, sampled approximately 70 weeks after starting pembrolizumab. The receptors originated from an adult with mismatch repair-deficient cancer.

The chain recombines TRBV5-1 with TRBJ2-7; 10 bases match TRBD2. This CDR3 contains 14 residues. V gave up 4 bases and J gave up 3 bases; unmatched junction bases: 4. Germline-derived CDR1 and CDR2 are SGHRS and YFSETQ. This CDR3 reads CASSRSGRSYEQYF. In nucleotides, the CDR3 is TGCGCCAGCAGCCGTAGCGGGAGGAGCTACGAGCAGTACTTC. The full variable domain, its missing parts supplied by reference TRBV5-1 and TRBJ2-7, is KAGVTQTPRYLIKTRGQQVTLSCSPISGHRSVSWYQQTPGQGLQFLFEYFSETQRNKGNFPGRFSGRQFSNSRSEMNVSTLELGDSALYLCASSRSGRSYEQYFGPGTRLTVT.

The chain combines TRBV2 with TRBJ2-2; perhaps D is TRBD1 or TRBD2 (6 bases each). The CDR3 is 14 amino acids. With 7 bases removed from V and 4 bases from J, the gap between germline ends came to 13 bases. Germline values: CDR1 SNHLY, CDR2 FYNNEI. CDR3 coding DNA: TGTGCCAGCAAGGGGGGCCGGAGCACCGGGGAGCTGTTTTTT. Amino acid sequence: CASKGGRSTGELFF.

The chain links TRBV6-6 to TRBJ1-1; D uncertain. CDR1 and CDR2 from the germline V gene are MNHNY and SVGAGI (reference sequence). Trimming took off 0 bases at V and 2 bases at J, with 10 bases between the two ends. The CDR3 has 15 amino acids. The CDR3 sequence: CASSYSQILNTEAFF. The CDR3, as DNA: TGTGCCAGCAGTTACTCGCAGATCCTAAACACTGAAGCTTTCTTT.

The chain links TRBV5-4 to TRBJ2-2; no definite D call. The ends were cut back, 3 bases at V and 7 bases at J, with 10 bases in the middle. Per the germline V gene, CDR1 is SGHNT and CDR2 is YYREEE (reference sequence). This CDR3 is 13 amino acids long. The DNA of the CDR3 is TGTGCCAGCAGCTGGTCTGTCGTCGGGGAGCTGTTTTTT. Translation gives CASSWSVVGELFF.

The rearrangement uses TRBV27 and TRBJ2-7; 16 bases agree with TRBD2. The junction had 11 bases not matched to a gene; V was cut back by 6 bases and J by 6 bases. Germline V lookup: CDR1 MNHEY, CDR2 SMNVEV (reference sequence). The CDR3 is made up of 17 amino acids. Written as DNA, the CDR3 is TGTGCCAGCAGCTACCTGGGACTAGCGGGGGGGGGTGGCGAGCAGTACTTC. Residues: CASSYLGLAGGGGEQYF.

The V call is TRBV4-3, the J call TRBJ2-1; D is unclear. Germline CDR1 LGHNA, CDR2 YSLEER. This CDR3 spans 16 amino acids. V shed 0 bases and J shed 6 bases, with 15 bases lying between them. CDR3 nucleotides: TGCGCCAGCAGCCAAGAAACGTGGCGGTCGTTCAATGAGCAGTTCTTC. This codes for CASSQETWRSFNEQFF.

The rearrangement links TRBV5-4 to TRBJ2-1, with 8 bases fitting TRBD2. The germline V gene encodes CDR1 SGHNT and CDR2 YYREEE (reference sequence). CDR3 size: 16 residues. The V segment lost 1 base and the J segment 4 bases; nucleotides outside the gene matches: 7. The DNA of the CDR3 is TGTGCCAGCAGCTTGACTAGCGGAAGAGTATACAATGAGCAGTTCTTC. It translates to CASSLTSGRVYNEQFF.

In DNA, the CDR3 is TGTGCCAGCAGCTTACGCGGGAAGCGGGAGGGCACAGATACGCAGTATTTT. Translation gives CASSLRGKREGTDTQYF. The chain recombines TRBV13 with TRBJ2-3; 9 bases agree with TRBD2. The CDR3 loop spans 17 amino acids. Germline V gene data show CDR1 as PRHDT and CDR2 as FYEKMQ (reference sequence). After removal of 2 bases from V and 1 base from J, the junction contained 7 bases not matched to a gene.

This clone was recorded only once. The DNA for the CDR3 is TGTGCCAGTAGTATAGATTATGGAGGGTACAATCAGCCCCAGCATTTT. As protein: CASSIDYGGYNQPQHF. The chain is built from TRBV19 and TRBJ1-5, with D hard to call. The CDR3 loop spans 16 amino acids. The V end was cut by 0 bases, the J end by 3 bases, with 12 bases between. Germline CDR1 and CDR2: LNHDA and SQIVND (reference sequence).